What follows are 23 T cell receptor beta chains derived from one specimen sequenced in a study of T cell responses to AZD1222 COVID-19 vaccine (dated by TCRdb to the early 2020s). Library preparation employed the immunoSEQ multiplex PCR assay. What TCRdb holds here is the immuneACCESS table cut down to in-frame rearrangements. Part of the clones is not present; checked against another copy, under half of the missing clones reflect an unresolved V gene, and the others are unexplained. The sample table holds more than 150,000 clones, of which almost 95% were seen once. The top ten clonotypes cover over 7.5% of the sample. The sample's time point label is to be understood as: baseline before first vaccination. The sequences come from peripheral blood, collected on day 0 of AZD1222 vaccination. These receptors were taken from an adult in good health.

The chain is built from TRBV6-1 and TRBJ1-6, with 9 bases matching TRBD1. J was trimmed by 14 bases and V by 3 bases; bases with no gene match: 5. Germline V lookup: CDR1 MNHNS, CDR2 SASEGT. This CDR3 has 13 residues. The CDR3 DNA is TGTGCCAGCAGTGAGGGGACAGGGCGGGCCCTCCACTTT. Its translation is CASSEGTGRALHF.

V gene TRBV28 combines with J gene TRBJ1-5; D perhaps matches TRBD1 (5 bases). Germline V gene data show CDR1 as MDHEN and CDR2 as SYDVKM. The CDR3 has 19 amino acids. Trimming shortened V by 4 bases and J by 0 bases, and 22 bases separated the two germline ends. In DNA form, the CDR3 reads TGTGCCAGCAGTTCCCATCCGTCCCGGGGACTTTATAGCAATCAGCCCCAGCATTTT. Protein: CASSSHPSRGLYSNQPQHF.

V and J are TRBV6-5 and TRBJ1-4, with a tentative D call TRBD1 (5 bases). V was pared by 6 bases and J by 11 bases, with 16 bases between. This CDR3 comprises 13 residues. Germline values: CDR1 MNHEY, CDR2 SVGAGI. CDR3 sequence reads: CASRSNAGGKLFF. DNA for the CDR3: TGTGCCAGCAGGAGCAACGCGGGGGGGAAACTGTTTTTT.

CDR3 DNA sequence: TGTGCCAGCAGTTTATCCCTGTCGGATTCACCCCTCCACTTT. It translates to CASSLSLSDSPLHF. The V and J genes are TRBV28 and TRBJ1-6; no definite D call. The length of the CDR3 is 14 residues. The V end was cut by 1 base, the J end by 8 bases, with 9 bases between. The germline V gene has CDR1 MDHEN and CDR2 SYDVKM.

V is TRBV19 and J is TRBJ1-5, with D perhaps TRBD1 (5 bases). The CDR3 spans 15 residues. The germline V and J ends were trimmed by 2 bases and 3 bases, with 11 bases remaining between them. The V gene's germline CDR1 is LNHDA and CDR2 SQIVND (reference sequence). The CDR3 DNA reads TGTGCCAGTAGTATACGGGCCAGGGACAATCAGCCCCAGCATTTT. Encoded protein: CASSIRARDNQPQHF.

V usage is TRBV29-1 and J usage is TRBJ2-7; TRBD1 agrees at 9 bases. The CDR3 length is 15 residues. Trimming cost V 4 bases and J 1 base; bases outside gene matches: 8. Germline CDR1 reads SQVTM; CDR2 reads ANQGSEA. DNA of the CDR3: TGCAGCGTTGTAATGACGGACAGGGGATCCTACGAGCAGTACTTC. Translation gives CSVVMTDRGSYEQYF.

The chain carries TRBV5-6 and TRBJ1-4; the D gene is possibly TRBD1 (5 bases). The CDR3 is made up of 16 amino acids. Looked up from germline, CDR1 is SGHDT and CDR2 is YYEEEE. Trimming took 4 bases from V and 4 from J, leaving 17 bases between them. CDR3 DNA sequence: TGTGCCAGCAGCCTAAAGTTCGGAGGGGTTAATGAAAAACTGTTTTTT. Translating gives CASSLKFGGVNEKLFF. Full variable domain (rest looked up from reference TRBV5-6 and TRBJ1-4): DAGVTQSPTHLIKTRGQQVTLRCSPKSGHDTVSWYQQALGQGPQFIFQYYEEEERQRGNFPDRFSGHQFPNYSSELNVNALLLGDSALYLCASSLKFGGVNEKLFFGSGTQLSVL.

As to this clone: One end of the junction fails to match germline, which may point to a read error. The gene calls are TRBV27 and TRBJ2-7; 10 nucleotides match TRBD2. The CDR3 runs 13 residues. Germline CDR1 and CDR2: MNHEY and SMNVEV (reference sequence). The chain's CDR3 is CASSRTSGYVQYF. In DNA, the CDR3 is TGTGCCAGCAGCCGGACTAGCGGCTACGTGCAGTACTTC.

The chain links TRBV5-6 to TRBJ2-7; D could derive from TRBD1 or TRBD2 (5 bases each). Between the trimmed V and J ends, which lost 7 bases and 1 base, there was a span of 18 bases. CDR3 length: 15 residues. CDR1 and CDR2 from the germline V gene are SGHDT and YYEEEE. CDR3 coding DNA: TGTGCCAGCTTCTCCCTGGGACCACAGTCCTACGAGCAGTACTTC. Amino acids: CASFSLGPQSYEQYF. The full variable domain, rest sourced from reference TRBV5-6 and TRBJ2-7, is DAGVTQSPTHLIKTRGQQVTLRCSPKSGHDTVSWYQQALGQGPQFIFQYYEEEERQRGNFPDRFSGHQFPNYSSELNVNALLLGDSALYLCASFSLGPQSYEQYFGPGTRLTVT.

The chain has TRBV5-6 and TRBJ1-1; 8 positions match TRBD1. There are 16 residues in the CDR3. Germline CDR1 and CDR2: SGHDT and YYEEEE. V dropped 1 base and J dropped 2; count of bases not matched to a gene: 7. CDR3 coding DNA: TGTGCCAGCAGCTTGCCCGGGACAGGCCTTAACACTGAAGCTTTCTTT. Translating it yields CASSLPGTGLNTEAFF.

The chain couples TRBV24-1 to TRBJ2-1, with a weak D call TRBD2 (6 bases). The CDR3 is 14 residues long. Germline CDR1 is KGHDR and CDR2 is SFDVKD. The V gene lost 5 bases and the J gene lost 5 bases, with 12 bases spanning the gap. CDR3: CATSVGSLHNEQFF. The CDR3 nucleotides are TGTGCCACCAGTGTCGGGAGTCTCCACAATGAGCAGTTCTTC.

V and J are TRBV11-2 and TRBJ2-1; 14 nucleotides align to TRBD2. Germline assignment: CDR1 SGHAT and CDR2 FQNNGV. This CDR3 has 15 residues. Losses at the gene ends were 5 bases for V and 6 bases for J; bases not matched to a gene: 3. The CDR3 spells CASSVGLAGVNEQFF. The CDR3 bases are TGTGCCAGCAGCGTGGGACTAGCGGGAGTCAATGAGCAGTTCTTC.

The chain employs TRBV7-9 and TRBJ1-2; the match to TRBD1 covers 7 bases. This CDR3 contains 13 residues. CDR1 and CDR2 from the germline V gene are SEHNR and FQNEAQ (reference sequence). V lost 5 bases to trimming and J lost 6 bases; unmatched junction nucleotides: 6. The CDR3 DNA sequence: TGTGCCAGCAGCGAGGGACAGTCGGATGGCTACACCTTC. Translated, it gives CASSEGQSDGYTF. The full variable domain, with the rest looked up from reference TRBV7-9 and TRBJ1-2, is DTGVSQNPRHKITKRGQNVTFRCDPISEHNRLYWYRQTLGQGPEFLTYFQNEAQLEKSRLLSDRFSAERPKGSFSTLEIQRTEQGDSAMYLCASSEGQSDGYTFGSGTRLTVV.

The V and J genes are TRBV4-1 and TRBJ2-1; 11 nucleotides align to TRBD2. The ends lost 4 bases at V and 9 bases at J; junction bases unmatched: 8. Germline CDR1 and CDR2: MGHRA and YSYEKL. The CDR3 has 15 residues. The CDR3 spells CASSLTSGTLGEQFF. The DNA for the CDR3 is TGCGCCAGCAGCCTGACTAGCGGGACGTTGGGTGAGCAGTTCTTC.

The chain links TRBV29-1 to TRBJ2-1, with 8 bases matching TRBD2. The junction had 7 bases not matched to a gene; V was cut back by 4 bases and J by 14 bases. This CDR3 has 11 amino acids. Germline loops: CDR1 SQVTM, CDR2 ANQGSEA. In DNA, the CDR3 is TGCAGCGTTGGGCGGAGCGGGAGTGAGTTCTTC. The encoded protein is CSVGRSGSEFF.

The chain has TRBV6-5 and TRBJ2-7, with 9 bases identical to TRBD2. J gave up 6 bases and V 6 bases, and 9 bases lay outside the gene matches. This CDR3 region has 14 residues. Germline V lookup: CDR1 MNHEY, CDR2 SVGAGI. The CDR3 loop reads CASSQIAGVVEQYF. The CDR3 DNA reads TGTGCCAGCAGCCAGATAGCGGGAGTGGTCGAGCAGTACTTC.

This clone was observed once. This chain uses TRBV7-3 with TRBJ1-2; 9 bases are shared with TRBD1. V dropped 4 bases and J dropped 8; count of bases not matched to a gene: 8. The CDR3 sequence is 14 residues long. Germline values: CDR1 SGHTA, CDR2 FQGTGA. The CDR3 nucleotides read TGTGCCAGCAGCTCGTCGGACAGGGGATCGGGCTACACCTTC. Its translation is CASSSSDRGSGYTF.

The rearrangement uses TRBV19 and TRBJ2-3, with TRBD2 identical over 8 bases. CDR3 length: 17 residues. CDR1 LNHDA and CDR2 SQIVND come from the germline V gene (reference sequence). V lost 4 bases, J lost 8 bases, and 17 bases stayed unmatched. This chain's CDR3 is CASSTGPPGLGIGTQYF. The CDR3 region has the DNA TGTGCCAGTAGTACTGGGCCCCCGGGACTAGGGATTGGTACGCAGTATTTT.

V gene TRBV27 combines with J gene TRBJ1-2, with D perhaps TRBD1 (5 bases). The length of the CDR3 is 14 residues. Between the trimmed V and J ends, which lost 6 bases and 2 bases, there was a span of 13 bases. The germline V gene has CDR1 MNHEY and CDR2 SMNVEV (reference sequence). CDR3 DNA sequence: TGTGCCAGCAGCTTTCGGGACGGAAACTATGGCTACACCTTC. Its protein is CASSFRDGNYGYTF.

This rearrangement joins TRBV11-2 to TRBJ1-1, with D perhaps matching TRBD1 (6 bases). This CDR3 is built from 18 residues. Germline V lookup: CDR1 SGHAT, CDR2 FQNNGV. Trimming left V 3 bases short and J 0 bases short, with 20 bases between. CDR3: CASSLFAGPGGLNTEAFF. Here the CDR3 DNA reads TGTGCCAGCAGCTTGTTTGCCGGCCCGGGGGGGCTGAACACTGAAGCTTTCTTT. The full variable domain, its missing parts supplied by reference TRBV11-2 and TRBJ1-1, is EAGVAQSPRYKIIEKRQSVAFWCNPISGHATLYWYQQILGQGPKLLIQFQNNGVVDDSQLPKDRFSAERLKGVDSTLKIQPAKLEDSAVYLCASSLFAGPGGLNTEAFFGQGTRLTVV.

The V gene is TRBV7-3, the J gene TRBJ2-2; D is ambiguous. The CDR3 totals 13 residues. Trimming took 5 bases from V and 4 from J, leaving 8 bases between them. Germline CDR1 reads SGHTA; CDR2 reads FQGTGA. The CDR3 reads CASSREITGELFF. The DNA for the CDR3 is TGTGCCAGCAGCAGAGAGATCACCGGGGAGCTGTTTTTT.

The rearrangement uses TRBV7-8 and TRBJ2-5; D might be TRBD1 (5 bases). CDR1 and CDR2 from the germline V gene are SGHVS and FQNEAQ. V was pared by 5 bases and J by 5 bases, with 18 bases between. This CDR3 contains 15 residues. The CDR3 sequence is CASSPLARGTETQYF. In DNA form, the CDR3 reads TGTGCCAGCAGCCCCCTTGCTAGGGGAACGGAGACCCAGTACTTC.

The gene calls are TRBV6-2 or TRBV6-3 and TRBJ2-3; TRBD1 matches 10 bases. CDR1 and CDR2 (germline): MNHEY, SVGEGT. Trimming removed 3 bases from V and 4 bases from J; junction bases left unmatched: 1. This CDR3 comprises 14 residues. The CDR3 bases are TGTGCCAGCAGTTATGGACAGGGGGCAGATACGCAGTATTTT. It translates to CASSYGQGADTQYF.